This T cell receptor (beta chain) appears in the sequencing data of a study of metastatic and nonmetastatic thyroid tumors. The V gene's germline CDR1 is SGDLS and CDR2 YYNGEE. The ends were cut back, 4 bases at V and 3 bases at J, with 20 bases in the middle. The CDR3 has 16 residues. Thyroid surgery took place with no prior treatment in any patient. TCRdb re-called clones from the PCR reads using MiXCR. Among around 22,000 clones, approximately 22% were seen once, and the ten largest hold roughly an eighth. The sample comprised tumor tissue. The receptor comes from a female donor with papillary thyroid cancer or a benign thyroid nodule (not recorded which). Some clones in this sample may be carry-over from other donors' samples. V and J are TRBV9 and TRBJ2-7; a weak D match, TRBD1 (6 bases). Here the CDR3 reads CASSPSSGTSDYEQYF. Written as DNA, the CDR3 is TGTGCCAGCAGCCCATCCTCCGGGACAAGCGACTACGAGCAGTACTTC.